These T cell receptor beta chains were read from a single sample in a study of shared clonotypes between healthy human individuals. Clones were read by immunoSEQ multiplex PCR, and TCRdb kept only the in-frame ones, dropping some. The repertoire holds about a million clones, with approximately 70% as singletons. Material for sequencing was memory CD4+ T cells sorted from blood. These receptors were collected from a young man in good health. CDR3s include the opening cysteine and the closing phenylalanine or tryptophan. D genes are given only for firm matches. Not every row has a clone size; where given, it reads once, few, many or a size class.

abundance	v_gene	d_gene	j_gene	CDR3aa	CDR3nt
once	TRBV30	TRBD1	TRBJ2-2	CAWAGTGMSGELFF	TGTGCCTGGGCCGGGACAGGCATGTCCGGGGAGCTGTTTTTT
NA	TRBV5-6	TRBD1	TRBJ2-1	CASSRRDRGSLDEQFF	TGTGCCAGCAGCCGCCGGGACAGGGGTTCTTTGGATGAGCAGTTCTTC
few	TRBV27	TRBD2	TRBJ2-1	CASSPGLAGGQRNEQFF	TGTGCCAGCAGCCCCGGACTAGCGGGAGGTCAGAGGAATGAGCAGTTCTTC
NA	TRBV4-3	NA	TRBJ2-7	CASSQARDWSSYEQYF	TGCGCCAGCAGCCAAGCTAGGGACTGGAGCTCCTACGAGCAGTACTTC
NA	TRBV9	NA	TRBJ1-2	CASSVRGGGYTF	TGTGCCAGCAGCGTACGTGGAGGAGGCTACACCTTC
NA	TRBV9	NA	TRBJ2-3	CASSVQGSTDTQYF	TGTGCCAGCAGCGTCCAGGGAAGCACAGATACGCAGTATTTT
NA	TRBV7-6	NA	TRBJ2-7	CASSPNTGTSSYEQYF	TGTGCCAGCAGCCCTAACACAGGGACCAGCTCCTACGAGCAGTACTTC
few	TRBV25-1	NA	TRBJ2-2	CASSEYPTSGELFF	TGTGCCAGCAGTGAATATCCGACATCCGGGGAGCTGTTTTTT
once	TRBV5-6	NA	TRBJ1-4	CASSLIQELNEKLFF	TGTGCCAGCAGCTTAATTCAGGAGCTTAATGAAAAACTGTTTTTT
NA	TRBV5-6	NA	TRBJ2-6	CASSPRASGANVLTF	TGTGCCAGCAGCCCGAGGGCCTCTGGGGCCAACGTCCTGACTTTC
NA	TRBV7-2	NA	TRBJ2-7	CASSLGVGAKEQYF	TGTGCCAGCAGCTTGGGGGTAGGAGCGAAGGAGCAGTACTTC
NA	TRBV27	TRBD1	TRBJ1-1	CASSLPGTGGTNTEAFF	TGTGCCAGCAGTTTACCCGGGACAGGGGGCACGAACACTGAAGCTTTCTTT
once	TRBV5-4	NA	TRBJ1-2	CASNLGGNYGYTF	TGTGCCAGCAACCTGGGGGGCAACTATGGCTACACCTTC
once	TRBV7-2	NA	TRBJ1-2	CASSLALQGSNYGYTF	TGTGCCAGCAGCTTAGCTCTTCAGGGCTCTAACTATGGCTACACCTTC
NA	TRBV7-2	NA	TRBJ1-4	CASSSSGFTNEKLFF	TGTGCCAGCAGCTCTTCGGGGTTCACTAATGAAAAACTGTTTTTT
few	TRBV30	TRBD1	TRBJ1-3	CAADRGLSGNTIYF	TGTGCCGCCGACAGGGGTCTCTCTGGAAACACCATATATTTT
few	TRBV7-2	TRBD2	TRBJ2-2	CASSISGGNTGELFF	TGTGCCAGCAGCATAAGCGGGGGGAACACCGGGGAGCTGTTTTTT
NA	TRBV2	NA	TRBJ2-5	CASSRGLWIGSQETQYF	TGTGCCAGCAGTCGAGGGTTGTGGATAGGCTCCCAAGAGACCCAGTACTTC
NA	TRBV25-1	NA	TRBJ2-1	CASSVNRVPNEQFF	TGTGCCAGCAGTGTGAACAGGGTCCCGAATGAGCAGTTCTTC
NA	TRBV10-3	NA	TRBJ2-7	CAISGPTYEQYF	TGTGCCATCAGCGGTCCTACCTACGAGCAGTACTTC
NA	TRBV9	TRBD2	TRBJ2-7	CASSVEHLAGDTQYF	TGTGCCAGCAGCGTAGAACACCTAGCGGGGGATACGCAGTACTTC
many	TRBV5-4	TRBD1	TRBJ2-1	CASSPDRGQGEQFF	TGTGCCAGCAGCCCGGATAGGGGGCAGGGTGAGCAGTTCTTC